This T cell receptor beta chain was documented in a study of blood T cells in healthy people across ages (dated by TCRdb to about 2015). In the study overall: In model experiments, template switching captured roughly one uniquely barcoded TCR beta cDNA molecule for every two T cells. Using deep sequencing normalized with unique cDNA molecular identifiers, the study measured how TCR beta repertoire diversity changes with age. Four age groups were formed from the donors: young (average about 16 years), middle-aged (around 40), aged (roughly 59) and long-lived (more than 75). To avoid experimental bias, donors of different ages were randomly spread across the sequencing lanes. For two donors (one aged 18 to 30 and one aged 80 or older), the study analyzed two additional independent replicas of 1 million unique cDNA reads from the same blood draw. Study-level results and caveats: Compared with the aged group, more naive CD4+ T cells, fewer expanded clones and increased TCR diversity were shown by the long-lived group, suggesting age selection. Since profiling was done on bulk unsorted PBMCs, naive and antigen-experienced compartments could not be conclusively compared. Observed TCR beta diversity per million T cells fell roughly linearly with age, and a significant reduction was already apparent by age roughly 40. Donor CMV infection status was unknown, potentially confounding age-related changes in expanded clonotypes. A strong correlation was found between observed TCR beta diversity and the percentage of naive T cells measured by flow cytometry. Estimates of total diversity based on one million sequenced T cells were considered lower bounds and underestimates.

The method was 5' RACE. The sequencer was an Illumina HiSeq 2500. A second PCR of about 7 to 12 cycles was run with a J-beta primer mix and a sample-barcoded 5' primer. Each TCR beta cDNA molecule received a unique molecular identifier from a template-switch 5' adaptor carrying 12 random nucleotides. Each sample yielded at least 2.5 million CDR3-containing paired-end reads. First-strand cDNA synthesis was performed from all RNA using the Mint cDNA synthesis kit, with priming by a TRBC-specific oligonucleotide. All cDNA was treated with uracil-DNA glycosylase and then went through a first 18-cycle PCR with the universal primers M1SS and BC2_uni_R. The original pipeline was this. Normalization of each sample was performed by random selection of 1 million high-quality reads, each carrying a distinct molecular identifier. Instead of being binned into consensus sequences, reads with shared molecular identifiers were discarded. CDR3 identification, clonotype clustering and error correction used MiTCR with a Q25 quality threshold and the strictest error-elimination algorithm. A nonparametric unseen species model using Euler transformation provided a lower-bound estimate of total TCR beta diversity. The public sequencing data were trimmed at Q25 with fastp and processed into clonotypes with MiXCR by TCRdb, which kept only in-frame beta chains. Entries are consolidated by CDR3 protein sequence, retaining the most common genes and DNA. TCRdb's processing, not the study's, gives the V and J calls here. Recorded for this sample are approximately 1,100,000 distinct CDR3 sequences; 40% to 45% of them occurred a single time. Of the sample, under 20% is held by the ten largest clones.

V is reduced by 0 bases and J by 2 bases, leaving a spacing of 12 bases between them. The germline V gene sets CDR1 to SGHRS and CDR2 to YFSETQ. The CDR3 holds 15 amino acids from the cysteine to the phenylalanine. The read is trimmed to its CDR3 DNA, 45 bases read in frame from base 1. Systemically healthy Caucasian individuals from Russia, 39 in total and aged about 6 to 100 years, were included as donors. Approximately 9.3 milliliters of peripheral blood were drawn from each donor into EDTA-treated Vacutainer tubes. PBMCs were isolated by Ficoll-Paque density-gradient centrifugation, with at least 6 million obtained per sample. Total RNA, at least 5 micrograms per sample, was extracted from PBMCs with Trizol reagent. For every donor, flow cytometry on a PBMC aliquot measured the percentage of naive CD45RAhigh/CD27high T cells. This clonotype was observed at least ten times. The antigen it binds to is not known. No base-level quality is on record; no much larger clone is a single base apart.

The sample consisted of blood. This receptor was obtained from an older woman in good health. The V gene is TRBV5-1 and the J gene is TRBJ2-7; perhaps TRBD2 is the D gene, with 6 bases matching. The CDR3 sequence is CASSLGGTDPYEQYF. The DNA sequence is TGCGCCAGCAGCTTGGGCGGGACGGACCCCTACGAGCAGTACTTC.